One and the same sample provided the 4 T cell receptor beta chains below, sequenced in a study of shared clonotypes between healthy human individuals. Method: immunoSEQ multiplex PCR; TCRdb's copy keeps in-frame clones and lacks some. The sample shows more than 2,000,000 clones, around 94% of them seen only once. Sequencing was carried out using naive CD4+ T cells sorted from blood. Subset specified: CD45RA+ positively selected. The source of these receptors is a man aged 18 to 30 in good health.

This rearrangement joins TRBV27 to TRBJ2-7; possible D gene TRBD1, 6 bases. The V end was cut by 5 bases, the J end by 3 bases, with 17 bases between. Germline CDR1 MNHEY, CDR2 SMNVEV (reference sequence). This CDR3 has 15 residues. Written as DNA, the CDR3 is TGTGCCAGCAGTCCTTTAGGGGGAAACTTCTACGAGCAGTACTTC. Its protein product is CASSPLGGNFYEQYF.

The chain is built from TRBV28 and TRBJ2-7, with TRBD2 as a possible D gene (6 bases). V lost 8 bases, J lost 9 bases, and 26 bases lay in between. This CDR3 is built from 15 residues. Germline V gives CDR1 MDHEN, CDR2 SYDVKM. The chain's CDR3 is CASASIGTDPTTQYF. The CDR3 coding sequence is TGTGCCAGCGCCTCTATCGGGACTGACCCTACGACGCAGTACTTC.

The rearrangement joins TRBV6-5 to TRBJ2-7; D is uncertain. Germline CDR1 is MNHEY and CDR2 is SVGAGI. V was shortened by 6 bases and J by 2 bases, with 14 bases between the two germline ends. The CDR3 contains 14 residues. CDR3 DNA: TGTGCCAGCAGGACACAGAGGCCCCCCTACGAGCAGTACTTC. Translating it yields CASRTQRPPYEQYF.

V is TRBV6-6 and J is TRBJ1-1; D call uncertain. Germline CDR1 reads MNHNY; CDR2 reads SVGAGI (reference sequence). V dropped 7 bases and J dropped 0 bases, with 12 bases sitting between them. CDR3 length equals 14 residues. In DNA form, the CDR3 reads TGTGCCAGCACCACGACGGAAATGAACACTGAAGCTTTCTTT. This gives the protein CASTTTEMNTEAFF.